Described below is a single T cell receptor (beta chain) sequence and its context. The record originates from a study of blood T cell repertoires in COVID-19. The overall study: Sites in the United States, Italy and Spain provided acute and convalescent COVID-19 samples.

Original data processing: Amplification of reference gene primers provided the estimated nucleated cell counts. Sequencing used immunoSEQ multiplex PCR; TCRdb keeps in-frame clones, though not all of them. D and trimming were read from the DNA, whereas the V and J calls and clone size are those reported in that table. The profile shows around 60,000 clones, approximately 87% of them singletons. Germline CDR1 is SQVTM and CDR2 is ANQGSEA. The trim removed 6 bases at V and 1 base at J, leaving 9 bases unmatched. The CDR3 is 15 residues long. The sequence came from a human donor in a cohort sampled during active COVID-19. Source material: peripheral blood. V gene TRBV29-1 combines with J gene TRBJ1-2; 9 bases are shared with TRBD1. CDR3 nucleotides: TGCAGCGTGCCCGGGACAGGGTACCGTAACTATGGCTACACCTTC. The encoded protein is CSVPGTGYRNYGYTF.